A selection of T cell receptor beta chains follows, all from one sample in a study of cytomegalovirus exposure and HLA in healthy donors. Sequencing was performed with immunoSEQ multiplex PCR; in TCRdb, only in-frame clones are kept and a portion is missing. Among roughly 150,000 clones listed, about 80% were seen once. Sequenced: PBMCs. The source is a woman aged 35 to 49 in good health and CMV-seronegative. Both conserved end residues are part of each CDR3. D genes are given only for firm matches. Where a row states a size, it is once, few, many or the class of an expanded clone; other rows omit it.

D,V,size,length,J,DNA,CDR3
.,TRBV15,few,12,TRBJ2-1,TGTGCCACCAGCAGAGCCGGGGATGAGCAGTTCTTC,CATSRAGDEQFF
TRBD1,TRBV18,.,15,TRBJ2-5,TGTGCCAGCTCACCACGGCAGGGGGTCCAAGAGACCCAGTACTTC,CASSPRQGVQETQYF
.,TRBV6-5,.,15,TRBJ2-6,TGTGCCAGCAGCCCCGGGGTGGCTGGGGCCAACGTCCTGACTTTC,CASSPGVAGANVLTF
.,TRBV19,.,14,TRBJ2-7,TGTGCCAGTAGCACGGGAGCCCACTCCTACGAGCAGTACTTC,CASSTGAHSYEQYF
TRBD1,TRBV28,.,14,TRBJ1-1,TGTGCCAGCAGTTTTCCGGGACAGACGACTGAAGCTTTCTTT,CASSFPGQTTEAFF
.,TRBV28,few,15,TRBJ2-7,TGTGCCAGCAGTTTACCAGACCGGGTGGCCTACGAGCAGTACTTC,CASSLPDRVAYEQYF
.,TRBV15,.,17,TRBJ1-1,TGTGCCACCAGCAGAGATCCCCCGAGAGCTTTTAACACTGAAGCTTTCTTT,CATSRDPPRAFNTEAFF
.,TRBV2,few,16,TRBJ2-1,TGTGCCAGCAGTGCGGGTAGAATGGGCTCCTACAATGAGCAGTTCTTC,CASSAGRMGSYNEQFF
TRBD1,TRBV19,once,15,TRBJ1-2,TGTGCCAGTAGACGCAAAGGGGGCGACTCATACGGCTACACCTTC,CASRRKGGDSYGYTF
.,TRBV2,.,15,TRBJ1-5,TGTGCCAGCACTCGAACGAGACAGGACAATCAGCCCCAGCATTTT,CASTRTRQDNQPQHF
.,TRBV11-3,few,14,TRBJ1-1,TGTGCCAGCAGCTTAGCAGGGCGGAACACTGAAGCTTTCTTT,CASSLAGRNTEAFF
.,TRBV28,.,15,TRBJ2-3,TGTGCCAGCAGCAGAACAGGGCCTTACACAGATACGCAGTATTTT,CASSRTGPYTDTQYF
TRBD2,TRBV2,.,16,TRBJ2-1,TGTGCCAGCAGCCGAAAACTAGCGGGAGGTAACAATGAGCAGTTCTTC,CASSRKLAGGNNEQFF
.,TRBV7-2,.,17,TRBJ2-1,TGTGCCAGCAGCTTAGGATATAGCGTGAGGGCGAGCAATGAGCAGTTCTTC,CASSLGYSVRASNEQFF
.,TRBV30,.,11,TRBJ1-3,TGTGCCTGGAACAGGGAAAACACCATATATTTT,CAWNRENTIYF
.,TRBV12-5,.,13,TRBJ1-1,TGTGCTAGTGGTTTGATCGGGGGGGGTGAAGCTTTCTTT,CASGLIGGGEAFF
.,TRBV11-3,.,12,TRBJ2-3,TGTGCCAGCAGCCCCGTTTTGGATACGCAGTATTTT,CASSPVLDTQYF
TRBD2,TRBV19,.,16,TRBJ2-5,TGTGCCAGTAGTATATTGGGGACTAGCTTACAAGAGACCCAGTACTTC,CASSILGTSLQETQYF
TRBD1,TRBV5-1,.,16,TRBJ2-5,TGCGCCAGCAGCTCTGTACAGGGGGGCGGGCAAGAGACCCAGTACTTC,CASSSVQGGGQETQYF
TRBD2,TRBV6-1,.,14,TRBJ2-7,TGTGCCAGCAGTGAGACTAGCGGGGGCTACGAGCAGTACTTC,CASSETSGGYEQYF
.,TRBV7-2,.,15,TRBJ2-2,TGTGCCAGCAGCCTGGGCCTATCAGTCACCGGGGAGCTGTTTTTT,CASSLGLSVTGELFF
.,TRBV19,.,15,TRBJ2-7,TGTGCCAGTAGTATAGATTCCACTCAGGGGTACGAGCAGTACTTC,CASSIDSTQGYEQYF
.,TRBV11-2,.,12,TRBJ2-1,TGTGCCAGCAGCTTAGTGGCCAACCAGCAGTTCTTC,CASSLVANQQFF
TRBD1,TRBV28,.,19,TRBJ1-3,TGTGCCAGCAGTTCCCCTCCGGGGACAGCCCTCAGTTCTGGAAACACCATATATTTT,CASSSPPGTALSSGNTIYF
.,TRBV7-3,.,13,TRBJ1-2,TGTGCCAGCAGCTTAGGGGGCCTAACTGACTACACCTTC,CASSLGGLTDYTF
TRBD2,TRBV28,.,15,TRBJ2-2,TGTGCCAGCAGGTCGAGCGGGGCGTACACCGGGGAGCTGTTTTTT,CASRSSGAYTGELFF